This entry describes one T cell receptor beta chain. The data derive from a study of blood T cell repertoires in COVID-19. V shed 5 bases and J shed 5 bases, with 9 bases lying between them. Germline assignment: CDR1 LGHDT and CDR2 YNNKEL (reference sequence). The CDR3 extends over 13 amino acids. Study processing details: The authors estimated nucleated cell counts from reference gene primer amplification. Repertoires were generated with immunoSEQ multiplex PCR, while TCRdb's copy carries only in-frame clones and drops some. V, J and clone size reflect that table, while D and trimming were determined from the DNA. This table has 150,000 or so clones, roughly 85% appearing once.

The receptor was isolated from a man in his 60s with acute or convalescent COVID-19. The chain is built from TRBV3-1 (or the pseudogene TRBV3-2) and TRBJ2-2; D not resolved. The source material was peripheral blood. The CDR3 DNA is TGTGCCAGCAGCGAGAGGAATACCGGGGAGCTGTTTTTT. Protein sequence: CASSERNTGELFF.